Reported below is one T cell receptor (beta chain). The antigen is not known. The repertoire was sequenced with immunoSEQ multiplex PCR; TCRdb's copy has only in-frame clones and lacks some. The sample yields roughly 72,000 clones, roughly nine tenths seen once. Trimming removed 6 bases from V and 1 base from J; junction bases left unmatched: 5. Germline V gene lookup returns CDR1 PRHDT and CDR2 FYEKMQ (reference sequence). The CDR3 contains 15 residues. This specimen comes from a study of T cells in localized non-small cell lung cancer. General study points: Increased T cell density in blood showed an association with longer overall survival. Uninvolved neighboring lung showed the greatest T cell clonality, exceeding tumor.

The source material was peripheral blood, sampled before any cancer treatment. The receptor was derived from a male donor older than 55 with stage III squamous cell lung carcinoma. V and J are TRBV13 and TRBJ2-2; 7 positions match TRBD1. CDR3 nucleotides: TGTGCCAGCAGGGCGGACAGGATGAACACCGGGGAGCTGTTTTTT. Its protein product is CASRADRMNTGELFF.